The 10 T cell receptor beta chains reported below all come from one sample, sequenced in a study of blood T cells in healthy people across ages. A J-beta primer mix and a sample-barcoded 5' primer were used in a second PCR of about 7 to 11 cycles. TCRdb fed the 5' RACE reads into MiXCR, producing one record per CDR3 protein. Here the sample spans roughly 700,000 distinct CDR3 sequences, around 25% being singletons. These data were also reused for a study on T cells of mothers and their children.

Sequences were obtained from blood. These receptors all come from a boy younger than 18 in good health.

This clonotype was seen more than once but under ten times. The V call is TRBV5-5, the J call TRBJ2-5; 13 nucleotides align to TRBD2. This CDR3 has 16 residues. Germline assignment: CDR1 SGHKS and CDR2 YYEKEE (reference sequence). The J segment lost 5 bases and the V segment lost 3 bases, leaving 7 bases of the junction unmatched. The CDR3 DNA reads as TGTGCCAGCAGCTACACTAGCGGGAGGGCCGGGGAGACCCAGTACTTC. Amino acid sequence: CASSYTSGRAGETQYF.

This clonotype was counted a single time. This CDR3 is CSVESGGHGYTF. In DNA, the CDR3 is TGCAGCGTTGAGTCAGGGGGTCATGGCTACACCTTC. This chain uses TRBV29-1 with TRBJ1-2, with 7 bases matching TRBD1. This CDR3 contains 12 residues. V lost 3 bases and J lost 6; bases outside the gene matches: 4. CDR1 SQVTM and CDR2 ANQGSEA come from the germline V gene. Using reference TRBV29-1 and TRBJ1-2 for the parts outside the CDR3, the full variable domain is SAVISQKPSRDICQRGTSLTIQCQVDSQVTMMFWYRQQPGQSLTLIATANQGSEATYESGFVIDKFPISRPNLTFSTLTVSNMSPEDSSIYLCSVESGGHGYTFGSGTRLTVV.

This clonotype was found a few times. The gene calls are TRBV4-2 and TRBJ1-1, with TRBD1 matching over 8 bases. In germline, CDR1 is LGHNA, CDR2 YNFKEQ. This CDR3 is built from 15 residues. V trimming: 4 bases; J trimming: 6 bases; junction bases outside the gene matches: 10. CDR3 loop: CASSLGWDRPPEAFF. CDR3 sequence (DNA): TGTGCCAGCAGCCTCGGGTGGGACAGGCCCCCTGAAGCTTTCTTT.

V and J are TRBV6-6 and TRBJ2-5; 9 bases agree with TRBD2. Per germline, CDR1 MNHNY and CDR2 SVGAGI (reference sequence). The CDR3 has 15 amino acids. Germline trimming cut 6 bases from V and 2 bases from J; bases unmatched to any gene: 7. CDR3 sequence: CASSPVSGGQETQYF. The CDR3 DNA reads TGTGCCAGCAGCCCGGTTAGCGGGGGACAAGAGACCCAGTACTTC.

V gene TRBV12-3 or TRBV12-4 combines with J gene TRBJ2-1, with D possibly TRBD1 on 6 matching bases. The CDR3 has 15 residues. The V end lost 5 bases, the J end lost 3 bases, and 14 bases lay between the germline ends. The CDR3 reads CASSLTGTYYNEQFF. The CDR3 DNA follows: TGTGCCAGCAGTCTCACAGGGACCTACTACAATGAGCAGTTCTTC.

This chain links TRBV5-1 with TRBJ2-6, with TRBD1 matching 10 bases. The ends lost 3 bases at V and 2 bases at J; junction bases unmatched: 5. CDR1 and CDR2 from the germline V gene are SGHRS and YFSETQ. The length of the CDR3 is 17 residues. The CDR3 DNA follows: TGCGCCAGCAGCTCGGGACAGGGGCTGACTGGGGCCAACGTCCTGACTTTC. Protein: CASSSGQGLTGANVLTF.

J is TRBJ2-3 and V is TRBV28; no clear D gene. CDR3 length equals 15 residues. Germline V gives CDR1 MDHEN, CDR2 SYDVKM. With 7 bases removed from V and 0 bases from J, the gap between germline ends came to 14 bases. CDR3 region: CASTPLIASTDTQYF. Written as DNA, the CDR3 is TGTGCCAGCACCCCGCTAATTGCTAGCACAGATACGCAGTATTTT.

This clonotype appeared a few times. CDR3 sequence reads: CASSATSGSSIQFF. Here the CDR3 DNA reads TGTGCCAGCAGCGCCACTAGCGGGAGTAGTATACAGTTCTTC. The gene calls are TRBV7-3 and TRBJ2-1, with 11 bases aligning to TRBD2. V lost 5 bases, J lost 13 bases, and 10 bases stayed unmatched. Per germline, CDR1 SGHTA and CDR2 FQGTGA. This CDR3 spans 14 amino acids.

V usage is TRBV28 and J usage is TRBJ2-1; 9 nucleotides agree with TRBD2. CDR3 length equals 15 residues. The germline gives CDR1 MDHEN, CDR2 SYDVKM. V lost 4 bases, J lost 10 bases, and 11 bases stayed unmatched. CDR3 loop: CASSSRAGGVEEQFF. CDR3 nucleotides: TGTGCCAGCAGTTCTAGGGCGGGAGGGGTGGAGGAGCAGTTCTTC.

This clonotype was seen a few times. The chain is built from TRBV14 and TRBJ2-7, with 11 bases that match TRBD2. The germline CDR1 and CDR2 sequences are SGHDN and FVKESK. V shed 2 bases, J shed 7 bases, and the junction held 4 bases outside the gene matches. The CDR3 loop spans 14 amino acids. CDR3 protein: CASSQSGTSGEQYF. CDR3 coding DNA: TGTGCCAGCAGCCAATCCGGGACTAGCGGTGAGCAGTACTTC.